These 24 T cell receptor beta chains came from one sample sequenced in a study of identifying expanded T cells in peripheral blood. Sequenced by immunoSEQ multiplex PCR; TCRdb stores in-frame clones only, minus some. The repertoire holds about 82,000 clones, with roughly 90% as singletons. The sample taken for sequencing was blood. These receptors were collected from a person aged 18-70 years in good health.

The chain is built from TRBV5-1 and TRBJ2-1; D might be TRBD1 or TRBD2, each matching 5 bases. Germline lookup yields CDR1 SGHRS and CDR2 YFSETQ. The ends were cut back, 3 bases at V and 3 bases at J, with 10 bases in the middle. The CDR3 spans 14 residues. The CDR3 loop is CASSSGLLYNEQFF. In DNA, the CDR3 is TGCGCCAGCAGCTCGGGGCTCCTCTACAATGAGCAGTTCTTC.

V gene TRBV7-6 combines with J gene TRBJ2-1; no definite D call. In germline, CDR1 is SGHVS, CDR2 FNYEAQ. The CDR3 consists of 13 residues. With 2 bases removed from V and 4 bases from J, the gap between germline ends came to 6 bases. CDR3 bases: TGTGCCAGCAGCTTACGGGTTTACAATGAGCAGTTCTTC. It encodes CASSLRVYNEQFF.

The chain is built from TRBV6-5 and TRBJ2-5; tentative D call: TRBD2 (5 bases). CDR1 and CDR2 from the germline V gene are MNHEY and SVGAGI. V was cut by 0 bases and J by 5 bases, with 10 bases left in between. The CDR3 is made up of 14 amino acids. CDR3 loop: CASSYSGLRETQYF. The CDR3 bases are TGTGCCAGCAGTTACTCCGGACTCAGGGAGACCCAGTACTTC.

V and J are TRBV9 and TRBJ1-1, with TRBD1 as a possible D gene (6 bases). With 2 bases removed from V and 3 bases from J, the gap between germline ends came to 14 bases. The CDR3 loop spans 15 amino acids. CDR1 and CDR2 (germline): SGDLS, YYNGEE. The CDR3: CASSVNREGDTEAFF. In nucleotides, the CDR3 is TGTGCCAGCAGCGTGAACAGGGAGGGGGACACTGAAGCTTTCTTT.

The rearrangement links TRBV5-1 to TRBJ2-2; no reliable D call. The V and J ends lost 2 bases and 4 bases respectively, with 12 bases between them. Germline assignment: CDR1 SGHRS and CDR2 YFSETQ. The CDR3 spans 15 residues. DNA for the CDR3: TGCGCCAGCAGCTTCTTATCTTCGTCCACCGGGGAGCTGTTTTTT. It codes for CASSFLSSSTGELFF.

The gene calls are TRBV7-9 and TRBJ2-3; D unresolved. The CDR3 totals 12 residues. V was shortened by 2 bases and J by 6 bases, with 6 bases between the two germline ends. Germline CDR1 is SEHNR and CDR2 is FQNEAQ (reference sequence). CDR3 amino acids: CASSLLGDTQYF. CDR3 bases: TGTGCCAGCAGCTTACTAGGGGATACGCAGTATTTT.

As DNA, the CDR3 is TGTGCCTGGAGTGTTAGCCAAGGGGGCTCCTACGAGCAGTACTTC. Protein sequence: CAWSVSQGGSYEQYF. The chain links TRBV30 to TRBJ2-7; TRBD1 might be the D (6 bases). Trimming took 0 bases from V and 0 from J, leaving 12 bases between them. Per the germline V gene, CDR1 is GTSNPN and CDR2 is SVGIG (reference sequence). The CDR3 has 15 residues.

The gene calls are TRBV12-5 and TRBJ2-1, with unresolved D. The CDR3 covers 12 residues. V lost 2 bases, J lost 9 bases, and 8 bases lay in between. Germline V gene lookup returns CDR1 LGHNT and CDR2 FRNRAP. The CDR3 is CASGLLGTEQFF. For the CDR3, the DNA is TGTGCTAGTGGTTTGCTGGGTACTGAGCAGTTCTTC.

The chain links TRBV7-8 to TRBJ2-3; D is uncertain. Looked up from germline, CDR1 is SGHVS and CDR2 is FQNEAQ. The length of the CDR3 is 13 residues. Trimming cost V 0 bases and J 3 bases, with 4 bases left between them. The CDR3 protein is CASSLASTDTQYF. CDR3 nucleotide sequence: TGTGCCAGCAGCTTAGCCTCGACAGATACGCAGTATTTT.

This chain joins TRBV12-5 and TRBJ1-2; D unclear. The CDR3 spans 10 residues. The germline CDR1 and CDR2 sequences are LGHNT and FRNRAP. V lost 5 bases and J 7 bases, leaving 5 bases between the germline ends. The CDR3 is CASGVGGYTF. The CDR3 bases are TGTGCTAGTGGTGTGGGTGGCTACACCTTC. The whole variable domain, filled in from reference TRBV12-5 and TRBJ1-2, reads DARVTQTPRHKVTEMGQEVTMRCQPILGHNTVFWYRQTMMQGLELLAYFRNRAPLDDSGMPKDRFSAEMPDATLATLKIQPSEPRDSAVYFCASGVGGYTFGSGTRLTVV.

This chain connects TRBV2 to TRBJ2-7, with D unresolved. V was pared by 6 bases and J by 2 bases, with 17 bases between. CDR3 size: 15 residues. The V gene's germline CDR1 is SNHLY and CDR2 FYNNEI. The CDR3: CASSRYTGPTYEQYF. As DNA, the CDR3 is TGTGCCAGCAGCCGGTATACCGGGCCTACCTACGAGCAGTACTTC.

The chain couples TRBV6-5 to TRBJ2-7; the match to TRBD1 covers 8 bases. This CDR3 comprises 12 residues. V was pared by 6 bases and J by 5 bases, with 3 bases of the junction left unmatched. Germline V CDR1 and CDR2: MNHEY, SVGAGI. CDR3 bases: TGTGCCAGCAGACGGACAGGGAACGAGCAGTACTTC. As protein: CASRRTGNEQYF.

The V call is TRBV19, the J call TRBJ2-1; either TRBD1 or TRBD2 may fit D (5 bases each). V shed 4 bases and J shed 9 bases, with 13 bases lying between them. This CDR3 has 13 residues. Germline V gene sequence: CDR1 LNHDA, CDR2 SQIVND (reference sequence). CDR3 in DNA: TGTGCCAGTAGTAACTCAGGGCGGGCTGAGCAGTTCTTC. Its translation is CASSNSGRAEQFF.

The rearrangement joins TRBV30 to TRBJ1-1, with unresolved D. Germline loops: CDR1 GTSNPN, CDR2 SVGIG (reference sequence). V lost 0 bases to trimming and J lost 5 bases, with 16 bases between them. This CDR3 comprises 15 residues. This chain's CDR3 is CAWSVGVGKETEAFF. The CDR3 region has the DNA TGTGCCTGGAGTGTAGGAGTAGGGAAGGAAACTGAAGCTTTCTTT.

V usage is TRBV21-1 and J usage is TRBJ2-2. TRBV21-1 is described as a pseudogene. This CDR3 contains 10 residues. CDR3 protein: CASKTPELFF. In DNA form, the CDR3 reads TGTGCCAGCAAAACCCCGGAGCTGTTTTTT.

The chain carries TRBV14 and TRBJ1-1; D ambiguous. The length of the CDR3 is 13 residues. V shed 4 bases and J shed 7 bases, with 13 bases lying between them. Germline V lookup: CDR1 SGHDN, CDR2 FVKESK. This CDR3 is CASSRTPTGEAFF. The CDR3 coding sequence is TGTGCCAGCAGCCGCACCCCGACTGGTGAAGCTTTCTTT.

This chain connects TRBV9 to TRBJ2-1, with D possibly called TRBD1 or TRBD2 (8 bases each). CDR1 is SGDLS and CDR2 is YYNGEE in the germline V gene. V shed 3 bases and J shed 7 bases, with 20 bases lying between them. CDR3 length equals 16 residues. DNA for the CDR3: TGTGCCAGCAGCGGCCTAGGACAGGGCGGGGGGAATGAGCAGTTCTTC. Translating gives CASSGLGQGGGNEQFF.

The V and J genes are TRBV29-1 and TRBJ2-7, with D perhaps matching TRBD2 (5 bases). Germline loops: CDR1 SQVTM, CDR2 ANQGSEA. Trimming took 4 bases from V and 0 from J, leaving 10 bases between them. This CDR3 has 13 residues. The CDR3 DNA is TGCAGCGTTGGGGGAGACAACTCCTACGAGCAGTACTTC. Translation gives CSVGGDNSYEQYF.

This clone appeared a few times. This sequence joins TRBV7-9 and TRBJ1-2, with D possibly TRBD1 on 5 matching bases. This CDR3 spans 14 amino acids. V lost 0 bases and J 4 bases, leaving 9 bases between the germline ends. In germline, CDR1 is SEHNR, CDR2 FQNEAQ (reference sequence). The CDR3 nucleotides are TGTGCCAGCAGCTTAGCGGGGGACGGCTATGGCTACACCTTC. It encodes CASSLAGDGYGYTF. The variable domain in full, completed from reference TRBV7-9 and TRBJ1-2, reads DTGVSQNPRHKITKRGQNVTFRCDPISEHNRLYWYRQTLGQGPEFLTYFQNEAQLEKSRLLSDRFSAERPKGSFSTLEIQRTEQGDSAMYLCASSLAGDGYGYTFGSGTRLTVV.

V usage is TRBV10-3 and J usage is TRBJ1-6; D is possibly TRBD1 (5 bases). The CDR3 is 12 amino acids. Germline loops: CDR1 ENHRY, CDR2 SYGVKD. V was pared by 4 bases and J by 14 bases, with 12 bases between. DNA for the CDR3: TGTGCCATCAGTGGTGGAGGGGACGCCCTCCACTTT. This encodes CAISGGGDALHF.

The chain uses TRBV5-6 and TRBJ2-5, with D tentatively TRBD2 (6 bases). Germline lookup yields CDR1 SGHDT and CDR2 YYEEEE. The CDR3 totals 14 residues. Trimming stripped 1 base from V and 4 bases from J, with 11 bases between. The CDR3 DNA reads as TGTGCCAGCAGCTTGTCTTCGGGGGTAGAGACCCAGTACTTC. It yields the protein CASSLSSGVETQYF.

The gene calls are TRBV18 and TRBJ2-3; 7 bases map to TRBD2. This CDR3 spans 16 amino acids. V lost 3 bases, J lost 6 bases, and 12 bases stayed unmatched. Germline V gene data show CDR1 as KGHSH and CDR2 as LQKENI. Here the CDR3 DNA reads TGTGCCAGCTCACCTCCAGGGACTAACCTTGGGGATACGCAGTATTTT. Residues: CASSPPGTNLGDTQYF. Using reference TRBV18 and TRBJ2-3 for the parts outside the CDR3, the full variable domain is NAGVMQNPRHLVRRRGQEARLRCSPMKGHSHVYWYRQLPEEGLKFMVYLQKENIIDESGMPKERFSAEFPKEGPSILRIQQVVRGDSAAYFCASSPPGTNLGDTQYFGPGTRLTVL.

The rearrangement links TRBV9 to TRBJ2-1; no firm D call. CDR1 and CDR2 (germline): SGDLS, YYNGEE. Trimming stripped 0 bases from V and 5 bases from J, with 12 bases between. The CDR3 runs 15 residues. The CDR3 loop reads CASSVALEVHNEQFF. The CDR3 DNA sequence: TGTGCCAGCAGCGTAGCCCTAGAAGTCCACAATGAGCAGTTCTTC.

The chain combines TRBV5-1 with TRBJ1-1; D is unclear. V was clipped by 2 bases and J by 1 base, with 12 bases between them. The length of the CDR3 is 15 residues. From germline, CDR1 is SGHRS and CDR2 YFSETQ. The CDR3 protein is CASSLPATENTEAFF. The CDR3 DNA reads TGCGCCAGCAGCTTACCAGCGACCGAGAACACTGAAGCTTTCTTT.